This record concerns one T cell receptor beta chain sequence. Its antigen is still unknown. This record comes from a study of T-cell reconstitution after alpha-beta-depleted transplantation in children. Study observations and caveats: Newly produced T cells mostly provided counts and TCRbeta diversity after one year, as hyperexpanded clones declined.

This CDR3 spans 13 amino acids. Germline CDR1 and CDR2: DFQATT and SNEGSKA (reference sequence). With 5 bases removed from V and 4 bases from J, the gap between germline ends came to 13 bases. Unique molecular identifiers were used in preparing the TCRbeta library. Each CDR3 protein is one row after TCRdb ran MiXCR on the PCR reads. The sample consists of roughly 310,000 distinct CDR3 sequences, roughly 25% of them appearing once. Sequencing used PBMCs, mostly from graft donor cells, obtained 180 days after TCRalphabeta/CD19-depleted stem cell transplant. The origin of this receptor is a male patient aged 5 to 17 who had a stem cell transplant for acute lymphoblastic leukemia, so the T cells may come from the graft donor. The V and J genes are TRBV20-1 and TRBJ2-3, with unresolved D. The CDR3 sequence: CSADEDRADTQYF. For the CDR3, the DNA is TGCAGTGCTGACGAGGATCGGGCAGATACGCAGTATTTT.